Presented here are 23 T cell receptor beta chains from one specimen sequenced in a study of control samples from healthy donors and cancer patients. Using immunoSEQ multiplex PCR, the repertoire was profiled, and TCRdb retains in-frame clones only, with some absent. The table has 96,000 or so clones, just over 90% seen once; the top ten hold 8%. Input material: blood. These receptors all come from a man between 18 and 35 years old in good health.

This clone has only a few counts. CDR3 residues: CASSQESSGANVLTF. DNA of the CDR3: TGCGCCAGCAGCCAAGAAAGCTCTGGGGCCAACGTCCTGACTTTC. This chain joins TRBV4-3 and TRBJ2-6; no definite D call. Germline loops: CDR1 LGHNA, CDR2 YSLEER. This CDR3 has 15 residues. Trimming stripped 0 bases from V and 0 bases from J, with 3 bases between.

The CDR3 nucleotides are TGTGCCAGCTCTGTTGGATTCGGCACTGAAGCTTTCTTT. Its translation: CASSVGFGTEAFF. The chain links TRBV7-9 to TRBJ1-1; D ambiguous. CDR3 length: 13 residues. Per germline, CDR1 SEHNR and CDR2 FQNEAQ (reference sequence). V lost 8 bases, J lost 4 bases, and 14 bases lay in between.

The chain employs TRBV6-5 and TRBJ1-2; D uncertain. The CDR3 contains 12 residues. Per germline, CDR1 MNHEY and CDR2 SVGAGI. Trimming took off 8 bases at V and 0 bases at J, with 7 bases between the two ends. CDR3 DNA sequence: TGTGCCAGCCACAGCGCTAACTATGGCTACACCTTC. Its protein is CASHSANYGYTF.

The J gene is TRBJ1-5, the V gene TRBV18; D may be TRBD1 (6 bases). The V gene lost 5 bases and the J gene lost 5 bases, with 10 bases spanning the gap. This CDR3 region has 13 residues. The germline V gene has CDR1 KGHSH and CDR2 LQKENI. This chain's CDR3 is CASSTRQDQPQHF. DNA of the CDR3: TGTGCCAGCTCAACCCGACAGGATCAGCCCCAGCATTTT.

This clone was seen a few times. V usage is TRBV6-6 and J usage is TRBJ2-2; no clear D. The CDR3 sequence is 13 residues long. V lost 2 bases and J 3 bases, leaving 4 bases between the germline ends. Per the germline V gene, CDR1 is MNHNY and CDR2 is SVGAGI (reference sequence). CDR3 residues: CASSYRDTGELFF. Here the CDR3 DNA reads TGTGCCAGCAGTTACAGGGACACCGGGGAGCTGTTTTTT.

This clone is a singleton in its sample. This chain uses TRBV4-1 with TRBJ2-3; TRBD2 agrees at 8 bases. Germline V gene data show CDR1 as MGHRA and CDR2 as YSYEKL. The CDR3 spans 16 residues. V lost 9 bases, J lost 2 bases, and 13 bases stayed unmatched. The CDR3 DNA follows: TGCGCCAGTCGGGGGGGTAGTTCCTCTTTCACAGATACGCAGTATTTT. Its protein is CASRGGSSSFTDTQYF.

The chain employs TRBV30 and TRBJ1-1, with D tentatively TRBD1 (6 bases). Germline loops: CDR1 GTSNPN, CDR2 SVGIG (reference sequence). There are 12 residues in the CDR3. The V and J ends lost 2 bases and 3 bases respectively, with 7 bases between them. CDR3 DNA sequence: TGTGCCTGGAGTAGGGGGGACACTGAAGCTTTCTTT. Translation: CAWSRGDTEAFF.

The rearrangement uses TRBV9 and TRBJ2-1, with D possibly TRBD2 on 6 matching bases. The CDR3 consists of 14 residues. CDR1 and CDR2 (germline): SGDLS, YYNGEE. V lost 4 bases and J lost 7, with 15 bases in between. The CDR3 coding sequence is TGTGCCAGCAGCCCCCAAGTCGGGAGAAATGAGCAGTTCTTC. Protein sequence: CASSPQVGRNEQFF.

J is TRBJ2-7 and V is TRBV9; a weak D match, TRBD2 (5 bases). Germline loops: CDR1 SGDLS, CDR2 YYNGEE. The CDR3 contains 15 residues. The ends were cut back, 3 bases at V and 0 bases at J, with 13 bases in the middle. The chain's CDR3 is CASSASGPSSYEQYF. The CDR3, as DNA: TGTGCCAGCAGCGCGAGCGGACCTAGCTCCTACGAGCAGTACTTC.

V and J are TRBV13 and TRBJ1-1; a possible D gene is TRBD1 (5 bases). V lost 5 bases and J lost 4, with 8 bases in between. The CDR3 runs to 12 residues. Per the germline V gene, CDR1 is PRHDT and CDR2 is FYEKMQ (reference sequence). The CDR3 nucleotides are TGTGCCAGCAGCGCGGGGGGCACTGAAGCTTTCTTT. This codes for CASSAGGTEAFF.

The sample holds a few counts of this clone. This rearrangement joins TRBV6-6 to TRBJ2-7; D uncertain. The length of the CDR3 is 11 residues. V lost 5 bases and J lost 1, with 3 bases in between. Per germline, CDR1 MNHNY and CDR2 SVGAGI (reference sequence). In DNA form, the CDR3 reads TGTGCCAGCAGTACGTCCTACGAGCAGTACTTC. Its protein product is CASSTSYEQYF.

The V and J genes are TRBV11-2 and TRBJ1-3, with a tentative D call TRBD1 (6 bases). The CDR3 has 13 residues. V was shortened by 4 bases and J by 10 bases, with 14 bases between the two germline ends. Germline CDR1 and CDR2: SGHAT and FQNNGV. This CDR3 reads CASSSPVTGTIYF. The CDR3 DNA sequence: TGTGCCAGCAGCTCCCCGGTGACAGGTACCATATATTTT. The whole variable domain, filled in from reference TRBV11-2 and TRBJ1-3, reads EAGVAQSPRYKIIEKRQSVAFWCNPISGHATLYWYQQILGQGPKLLIQFQNNGVVDDSQLPKDRFSAERLKGVDSTLKIQPAKLEDSAVYLCASSSPVTGTIYFGEGSWLTVV.

The CDR3 loop reads CASSQLTGDTQYF. DNA of the CDR3: TGTGCCAGCTCACAGCTAACCGGAGATACGCAGTATTTT. The V and J genes are TRBV18 and TRBJ2-3; D uncertain. V was pared by 4 bases and J by 5 bases, with 10 bases between. CDR3 length: 13 amino acids. The germline CDR1 and CDR2 sequences are KGHSH and LQKENI.

CDR3 in amino acids: CASSQDKTGARGYGYTF. In nucleotides, the CDR3 is TGTGCCAGCAGCCAAGATAAGACGGGGGCGCGAGGCTATGGCTACACCTTC. The V call is TRBV4-2, the J call TRBJ1-2; D may be TRBD1 (6 bases). The CDR3 contains 17 residues. Trimming took 0 bases from V and 4 from J, leaving 18 bases between them. CDR1 is LGHNA and CDR2 is YNFKEQ in the germline V gene.

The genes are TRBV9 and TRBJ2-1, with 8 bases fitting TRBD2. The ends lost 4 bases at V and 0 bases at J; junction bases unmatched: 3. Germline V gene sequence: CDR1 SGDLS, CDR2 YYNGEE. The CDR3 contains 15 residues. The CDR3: CASSPGTSSYNEQFF. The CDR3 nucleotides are TGTGCCAGCAGCCCTGGGACTAGCTCCTACAATGAGCAGTTCTTC.

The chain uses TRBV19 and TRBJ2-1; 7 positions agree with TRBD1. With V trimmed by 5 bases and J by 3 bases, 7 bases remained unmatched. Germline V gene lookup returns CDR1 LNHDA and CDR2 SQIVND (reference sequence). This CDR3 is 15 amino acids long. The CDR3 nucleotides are TGTGCCAGTAGTTCATCCCGGACAGGCTACAATGAGCAGTTCTTC. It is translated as CASSSSRTGYNEQFF.

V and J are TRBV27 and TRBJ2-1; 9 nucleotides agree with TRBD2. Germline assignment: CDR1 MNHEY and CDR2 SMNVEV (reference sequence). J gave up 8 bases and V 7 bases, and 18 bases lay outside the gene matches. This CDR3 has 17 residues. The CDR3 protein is CASTPEASGKLLYEQFF. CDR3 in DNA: TGTGCCAGCACCCCCGAAGCTAGCGGGAAGCTCTTATATGAGCAGTTCTTC.

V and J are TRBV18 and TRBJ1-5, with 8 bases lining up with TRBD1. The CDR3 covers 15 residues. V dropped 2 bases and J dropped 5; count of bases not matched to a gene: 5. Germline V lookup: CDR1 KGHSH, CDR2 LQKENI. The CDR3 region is CASSPEDRADQPQHF. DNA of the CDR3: TGTGCCAGCTCACCAGAGGACAGGGCGGATCAGCCCCAGCATTTT.

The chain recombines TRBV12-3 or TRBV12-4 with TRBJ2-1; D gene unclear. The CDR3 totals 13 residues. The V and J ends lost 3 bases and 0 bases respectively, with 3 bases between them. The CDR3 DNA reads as TGTGCCAGCAGTTTGAGCTCCTACAATGAGCAGTTCTTC. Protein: CASSLSSYNEQFF.

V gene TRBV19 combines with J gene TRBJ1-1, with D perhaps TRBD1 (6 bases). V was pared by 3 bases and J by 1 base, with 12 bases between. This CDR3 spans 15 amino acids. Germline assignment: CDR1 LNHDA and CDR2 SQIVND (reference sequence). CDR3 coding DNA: TGTGCCAGTAGTATGCGGGGGGCGCGGAACACTGAAGCTTTCTTT. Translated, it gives CASSMRGARNTEAFF.

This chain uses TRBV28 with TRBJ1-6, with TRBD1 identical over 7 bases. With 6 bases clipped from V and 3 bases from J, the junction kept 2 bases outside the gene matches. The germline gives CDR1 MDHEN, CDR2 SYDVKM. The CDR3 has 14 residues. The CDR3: CASSRDSYNSPLHF. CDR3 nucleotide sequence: TGTGCCAGCAGCCGGGACAGCTATAATTCACCCCTCCACTTT. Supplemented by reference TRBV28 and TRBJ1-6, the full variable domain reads DVKVTQSSRYLVKRTGEKVFLECVQDMDHENMFWYRQDPGLGLRLIYFSYDVKMKEKGDIPEGYSVSREKKERFSLILESASTNQTSMYLCASSRDSYNSPLHFGNGTRLTVT.

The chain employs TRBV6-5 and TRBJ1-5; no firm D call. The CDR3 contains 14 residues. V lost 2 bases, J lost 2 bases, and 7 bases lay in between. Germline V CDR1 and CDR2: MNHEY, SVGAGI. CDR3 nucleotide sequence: TGTGCCAGCAGTTACGGTTCCGGCAATCAGCCCCAGCATTTT. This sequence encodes CASSYGSGNQPQHF.

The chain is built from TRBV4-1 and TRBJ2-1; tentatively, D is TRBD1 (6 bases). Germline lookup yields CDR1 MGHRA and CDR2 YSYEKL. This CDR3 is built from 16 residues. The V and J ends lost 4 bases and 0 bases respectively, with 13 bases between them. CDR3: CASSPRRDTSYNEQFF. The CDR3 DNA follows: TGCGCCAGCAGCCCTCGCCGGGACACCTCCTACAATGAGCAGTTCTTC.